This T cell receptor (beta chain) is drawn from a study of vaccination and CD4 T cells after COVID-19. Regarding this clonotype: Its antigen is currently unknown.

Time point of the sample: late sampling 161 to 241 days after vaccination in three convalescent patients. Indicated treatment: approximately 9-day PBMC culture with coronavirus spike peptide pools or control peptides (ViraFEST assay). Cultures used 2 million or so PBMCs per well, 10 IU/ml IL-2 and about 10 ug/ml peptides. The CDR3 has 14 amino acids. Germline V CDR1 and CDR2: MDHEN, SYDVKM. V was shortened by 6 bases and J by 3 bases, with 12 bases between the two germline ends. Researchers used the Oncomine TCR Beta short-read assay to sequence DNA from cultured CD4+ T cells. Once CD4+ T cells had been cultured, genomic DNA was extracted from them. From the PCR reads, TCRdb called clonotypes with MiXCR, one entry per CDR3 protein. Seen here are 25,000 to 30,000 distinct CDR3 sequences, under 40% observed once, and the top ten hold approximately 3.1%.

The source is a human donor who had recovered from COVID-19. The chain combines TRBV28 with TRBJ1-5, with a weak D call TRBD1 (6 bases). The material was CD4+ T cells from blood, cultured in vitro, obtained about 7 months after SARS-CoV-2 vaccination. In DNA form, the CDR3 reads TGTGCCAGCAGGGCGGGACAACACAATCAGCCCCAGCATTTT. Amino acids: CASRAGQHNQPQHF.